This TCR beta chain was sequenced during a study of vaccination and CD4 T cells after COVID-19. The CDR3 is made up of 12 amino acids. V lost 4 bases and J 8 bases, leaving 11 bases between the germline ends. Germline CDR1 reads SGHRS; CDR2 reads YFSETQ. Study-level results: Although the median of SARS-CoV-2-reactive clonotypes rose from around 19 to 38, the change was not significant.

Cultured CD4+ T cells had their DNA profiled by the Oncomine TCR Beta short-read assay. MiXCR, applied by TCRdb to the PCR reads, yields one record per CDR3 protein. The sample has approximately 15,000 distinct CDR3 sequences, roughly 51% seen once. Points on this clonotype: Its target is unknown.

Treatment in this sample: approximately nine-day PBMC culture with coronavirus spike peptide pools or control peptides (ViraFEST assay). IL-2 (around 9.1 IU/ml) and peptide pools (about 10 ug/ml) were added to cultures of some 2.2 million PBMCs per well. The rearrangement joins TRBV5-1 to TRBJ2-3; the D call may be TRBD1 or TRBD2 (5 bases each). The sequencing sample was made of CD4+ T cells from blood, cultured in vitro. The origin of this receptor is a human donor who had recovered from COVID-19. The CDR3 loop reads CASSGQGGTQYF. DNA of the CDR3: TGCGCCAGCAGCGGACAAGGAGGTACGCAGTATTTT.